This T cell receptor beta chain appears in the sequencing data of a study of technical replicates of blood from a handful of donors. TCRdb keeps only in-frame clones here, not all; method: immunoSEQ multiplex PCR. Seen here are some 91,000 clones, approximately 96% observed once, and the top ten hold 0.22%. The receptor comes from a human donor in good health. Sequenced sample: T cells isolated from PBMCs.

CDR3 sequence: CASSFGREAFF. CDR3 nucleotide sequence: TGTGCCAGCAGCTTCGGGAGAGAAGCTTTCTTT. V is TRBV5-6 and J is TRBJ1-1; D not resolved. Germline CDR1 and CDR2: SGHDT and YYEEEE. Trimming pared 2 bases from V and 8 bases from J, leaving 7 bases between. CDR3 length: 11 amino acids.